A selection of T cell receptor beta chains follows, all from one sample in a study of T cell responses to AZD1222 COVID-19 vaccine. Only in-frame clones appear in the TCRdb table, and some are missing; sequencing was by immunoSEQ multiplex PCR. Among roughly 120,000 clones listed, roughly 90% were seen once. The specimen comprised peripheral blood, sampled on day 0 of AZD1222 vaccination. These receptors all come from an adult in good health. Both conserved end residues are part of each CDR3. D genes are given only for firm matches. Rows give clone size only sometimes, using once, few, many, or a class for an expanded clone.

d_gene	j_gene	abundance	v_gene	CDR3nt	CDR3aa
-	TRBJ2-3	-	TRBV7-9	TGTGCCAGCAGCCCAGACTTAGCTACGCAGTATTTT	CASSPDLATQYF
-	TRBJ2-1	-	TRBV5-1	TGCGCCAGCAGCTTGAAGCAGGCGAGCGACGGGGGCAATGAGCAGTTCTTC	CASSLKQASDGGNEQFF
-	TRBJ1-2	-	TRBV5-1	TGCGCCAGCAGCTTGGCCAGGCAGGGACTAGGCTACACCTTC	CASSLARQGLGYTF
-	TRBJ1-3	-	TRBV10-3	TGTGCCATCAGCACAGGGAGTGGAAACACCATATATTTT	CAISTGSGNTIYF
-	TRBJ1-2	-	TRBV6-1	TGTGCCAGCAGTGAGGGGGTAAACTATGGCTACACCTTC	CASSEGVNYGYTF
-	TRBJ2-7	-	TRBV6-2/TRBV6-3	TGTGCCAGCAGCCCAAGGGTGCGGGTCAACCCCCCCTACGAGCAGTACTTC	CASSPRVRVNPPYEQYF
TRBD1	TRBJ1-2	-	TRBV30	TGTGCCTGGAGCCCTGACAGGGTATTCTATGGCTACACCTTC	CAWSPDRVFYGYTF
TRBD1	TRBJ1-2	-	TRBV12-3/TRBV12-4	TGTGCCAGCTCGGGACAGGGGATCTATGGCTACACCTTC	CASSGQGIYGYTF
TRBD2	TRBJ2-1	-	TRBV19	TGTGCCACCGGGACTAGCGCCTACTATGGCTCCTACAATGAGCAGTTCTTC	CATGTSAYYGSYNEQFF
-	TRBJ1-2	-	TRBV6-4	TGTGCCAGCAGTGGAACCCGGGGACGAGTTGTAAGCTACACCTTC	CASSGTRGRVVSYTF
TRBD1	TRBJ2-7	once	TRBV19	TGTGCCAGTGCCCTTGGACAGGGGTATTCGTACGAGCAGTACTTC	CASALGQGYSYEQYF
-	TRBJ1-2	few	TRBV28	TGTGCCAGCAGAAAAGCTGCCTTGACAGAAAGCTATGGCTACACCTTC	CASRKAALTESYGYTF
TRBD1	TRBJ1-5	-	TRBV19	TGTGCCAGTAGCCGGACAGGGGCCAATCAGCCCCAGCATTTT	CASSRTGANQPQHF
TRBD1	TRBJ2-2	-	TRBV24-1	TGTGCCACCAGTGACCCGACAGGGGGCAATACCGGGGAGCTGTTTTTT	CATSDPTGGNTGELFF
TRBD1	TRBJ1-2	-	TRBV28	TGTGCCAGCAGTTTCCTTCCCACAGGGGGCAACTATGGCTACACCTTC	CASSFLPTGGNYGYTF
-	TRBJ2-7	-	TRBV20-1	TGCAGTGCTAGTGGACAGACTAGCTCCTACGAGCAGTACTTC	CSASGQTSSYEQYF
-	TRBJ1-2	-	TRBV5-4	TGTGCCAGCAGCTCAGGTGCCTTCGGCTATGGCTACACCTTC	CASSSGAFGYGYTF
TRBD1	TRBJ2-7	-	TRBV15	TGTGCCACCAGCAGAGATGATGGGACAGGGGACTCCTACGAGCAGTACTTC	CATSRDDGTGDSYEQYF
TRBD1	TRBJ2-7	-	TRBV27	TGTGCCAGCAGCCGCTCGACAGGGGAAGAGCAGTACTTC	CASSRSTGEEQYF
TRBD1	TRBJ1-1	-	TRBV19	TGTGCCACCGTAAAGGGACAGATGAACACTGAAGCTTTCTTT	CATVKGQMNTEAFF